This TCR beta chain was identified during a study of cytomegalovirus exposure and HLA in healthy donors. Study findings and constraints: Some highly shared sequence variants likely arose as a pipeline artifact. For TCR beta chains, V- and J-gene trimming was later linked to a missense DCLRE1C variant. In a later analysis, donors in an Asian-associated ancestry cluster reportedly had fewer N-insertions in productive TCRs than the cohort mean. Through in vitro validation, a few CMV-associated chains were shown to be specific for CMV antigens.

PCR employed 60 Vbeta and 13 Jbeta primers. TCRdb's copy holds only in-frame clones and misses some; the assay was immunoSEQ multiplex PCR. The sample yields around 200,000 clones, 77% seen once. On this clone: Its antigen remains unknown.

With V trimmed by 2 bases and J by 0 bases, 0 bases remained unmatched. Germline V gene sequence: CDR1 WSHSY, CDR2 SAAADI. The CDR3 runs to 16 residues. The TCR originated in a woman in her sixties or seventies in good health and CMV-seropositive. The chain uses TRBV10-2 and TRBJ2-2, with 10 bases lining up with TRBD2. The source material was PBMCs. Written as DNA, the CDR3 is TGCGCCAGCAGTGAGCTAGCGGGAGCGAACACCGGGGAGCTGTTTTTT. This codes for CASSELAGANTGELFF.